One sample yielded the 32 T cell receptor beta chains listed below, sequenced in a study of OX40 agonist ivuxolimab in advanced cancers. Profiling relied on immunoSEQ multiplex PCR, and the TCRdb table lists in-frame clones only, not all of them. The repertoire holds 70,000 to 100,000 clones, with around 84% as singletons. The material was CD4+ or CD8+ T cells sorted from blood, obtained in a trial of the OX40 agonist ivuxolimab. These receptors all come from an adult with an advanced solid tumor such as melanoma, head and neck, liver or kidney cancer.

In this sample, this clone turned up a few times. This chain uses TRBV5-6 with TRBJ2-3; D possibly corresponds to TRBD2 (6 bases). The CDR3 runs to 17 residues. Germline lookup yields CDR1 SGHDT and CDR2 YYEEEE. The V end was cut by 4 bases, the J end by 4 bases, with 22 bases between. CDR3 in amino acids: CASSGEGRGIVADTQYF. The CDR3, as DNA: TGTGCCAGCAGCGGAGAAGGTCGGGGGATAGTCGCAGATACGCAGTATTTT.

The gene calls are TRBV12-5 and TRBJ2-3, with 12 bases identical to TRBD1. There are 14 residues in the CDR3. CDR1 and CDR2 (germline): LGHNT, FRNRAP. The ends lost 5 bases at V and 7 bases at J; junction bases unmatched: 4. The CDR3 sequence: CASGPGQGANTQYF. The CDR3 bases are TGTGCTAGTGGTCCGGGACAGGGGGCAAATACGCAGTATTTT.

The chain has TRBV19 and TRBJ2-5; 7 bases fit TRBD1. CDR1 and CDR2 from the germline V gene are LNHDA and SQIVND (reference sequence). This CDR3 region has 14 residues. The ends lost 4 bases at V and 6 bases at J; junction bases unmatched: 8. The DNA of the CDR3 is TGTGCCAGTAGTACGACAGGGTTCGGAAAGACCCAGTACTTC. The encoded protein is CASSTTGFGKTQYF.

This CDR3 reads CASSLGQGRRFF. CDR3 DNA sequence: TGTGCCAGCAGCCTCGGGCAGGGAAGGCGTTTCTTT. This chain connects TRBV7-3 to TRBJ1-1, with a weak D call TRBD1 (5 bases). There are 12 residues in the CDR3. Trimming pared 5 bases from V and 13 bases from J, leaving 17 bases between. Germline lookup yields CDR1 SGHTA and CDR2 FQGTGA.

The chain couples TRBV13 to TRBJ2-5; D is perhaps TRBD2 (6 bases). This CDR3 comprises 15 residues. Trimming removed 3 bases at V and 2 bases at J, with 13 bases between. In germline, CDR1 is PRHDT, CDR2 FYEKMQ (reference sequence). CDR3 in DNA: TGTGCCAGCAGCTTGGGACGGAGGGTACAAGAGACCCAGTACTTC. Protein product: CASSLGRRVQETQYF. Complete variable domain (other parts from reference TRBV13 and TRBJ2-5): AAGVIQSPRHLIKEKRETATLKCYPIPRHDTVYWYQQGPGQDPQFLISFYEKMQSDKGSIPDRFSAQQFSDYHSELNMSSLELGDSALYFCASSLGRRVQETQYFGPGTRLLVL.

This rearrangement joins TRBV29-1 to TRBJ1-2; 7 nucleotides align to TRBD1. The CDR3 totals 13 residues. Trimming at V came to 6 bases and at J to 0 bases, leaving 4 bases not matched to a gene. Germline CDR1 reads SQVTM; CDR2 reads ANQGSEA. CDR3 sequence: CSVAGTANYGYTF. The CDR3 DNA reads TGCAGCGTCGCCGGGACAGCTAACTATGGCTACACCTTC.

The chain couples TRBV6-1 to TRBJ2-5, with unresolved D. Trimming pared 3 bases from V and 3 bases from J, leaving 11 bases between. The CDR3 consists of 14 residues. The germline V gene encodes CDR1 MNHNS and CDR2 SASEGT. CDR3: CASSDPGVKETQYF. As DNA, the CDR3 is TGTGCCAGCAGTGACCCTGGAGTGAAAGAGACCCAGTACTTC.

This sequence joins TRBV28 and TRBJ1-6; 7 positions agree with TRBD1. V was pared by 3 bases and J by 7 bases, with 6 bases of the junction left unmatched. The CDR3 has 15 amino acids. The germline CDR1 and CDR2 sequences are MDHEN and SYDVKM. The CDR3 DNA reads TGTGCCAGCAGTTTGGGGGACAGACGGAATTCACCCCTCCACTTT. Its protein product is CASSLGDRRNSPLHF. Together with reference TRBV28 and TRBJ1-6, the CDR3 gives the full variable domain: DVKVTQSSRYLVKRTGEKVFLECVQDMDHENMFWYRQDPGLGLRLIYFSYDVKMKEKGDIPEGYSVSREKKERFSLILESASTNQTSMYLCASSLGDRRNSPLHFGNGTRLTVT.

V is TRBV28 and J is TRBJ1-2, with TRBD1 matching over 8 bases. The CDR3 is made up of 13 amino acids. The germline V gene encodes CDR1 MDHEN and CDR2 SYDVKM. V lost 5 bases and J lost 4; bases outside the gene matches: 3. This CDR3 is CASSPGGAYGYTF. For the CDR3, the DNA is TGTGCCAGCAGTCCAGGGGGCGCCTATGGCTACACCTTC.

The J gene is TRBJ1-2, the V gene TRBV5-5, with D unclear. The CDR3 is 13 amino acids. CDR1 and CDR2 (germline): SGHKS, YYEKEE (reference sequence). Trimming left V 0 bases short and J 2 bases short, with 5 bases between. The CDR3 here is CASSLGQNYGYTF. The CDR3 nucleotides read TGTGCCAGCAGCTTGGGGCAAAACTATGGCTACACCTTC. The variable domain in full, completed from reference TRBV5-5 and TRBJ1-2, reads DAGVTQSPTHLIKTRGQQVTLRCSPISGHKSVSWYQQVLGQGPQFIFQYYEKEERGRGNFPDRFSARQFPNYSSELNVNALLLGDSALYLCASSLGQNYGYTFGSGTRLTVV.

The chain links TRBV5-6 to TRBJ1-5; D is perhaps TRBD1 (6 bases). Per germline, CDR1 SGHDT and CDR2 YYEEEE. The CDR3 extends over 14 amino acids. Trimming shortened V by 5 bases and J by 3 bases, and 12 bases separated the two germline ends. The CDR3 region is CASSNTGSNQPQHF. For the CDR3, the DNA is TGTGCCAGCAGTAATACAGGGTCCAATCAGCCCCAGCATTTT.

The chain recombines TRBV18 with TRBJ2-7, with D perhaps TRBD2 (6 bases). Trimming stripped 3 bases from V and 7 bases from J, with 22 bases between. Germline CDR1 is KGHSH and CDR2 is LQKENI. There are 16 residues in the CDR3. CDR3 sequence: CASSPVFSGGQGEQYF. The CDR3 nucleotides read TGTGCCAGCTCACCCGTATTCTCAGGAGGGCAAGGGGAGCAGTACTTC.

The chain couples TRBV5-5 to TRBJ1-3; D is ambiguous. CDR3 length: 15 amino acids. From germline, CDR1 is SGHKS and CDR2 YYEKEE (reference sequence). V lost 0 bases, J lost 1 base, and 8 bases lay in between. CDR3 region: CASSLDSGSGNTIYF. The CDR3 coding sequence is TGTGCCAGCAGCTTGGATTCGGGATCTGGAAACACCATATATTTT. Combining the CDR3 with reference TRBV5-5 and TRBJ1-3 gives the whole variable domain DAGVTQSPTHLIKTRGQQVTLRCSPISGHKSVSWYQQVLGQGPQFIFQYYEKEERGRGNFPDRFSARQFPNYSSELNVNALLLGDSALYLCASSLDSGSGNTIYFGEGSWLTVV.

This clone occurred a few times. V gene TRBV2 combines with J gene TRBJ1-6; TRBD1 might be the D (5 bases). Germline lookup yields CDR1 SNHLY and CDR2 FYNNEI. The CDR3 loop spans 13 amino acids. V was clipped by 1 base and J by 7 bases, with 5 bases between them. Here the CDR3 DNA reads TGTGCCAGCAGTGAAGAGGGGAATTCACCCCTCCACTTT. Translated, it gives CASSEEGNSPLHF.

Details on this clone: This specimen includes other DNA sequences encoding the same CDR3. V gene TRBV5-1 combines with J gene TRBJ1-1; D uncertain. From germline, CDR1 is SGHRS and CDR2 YFSETQ. This CDR3 has 14 residues. V gave up 0 bases and J gave up 0 bases, with 6 bases separating them. The CDR3: CASSLGGMNTEAFF. Written as DNA, the CDR3 is TGCGCCAGCAGCTTGGGGGGAATGAACACTGAAGCTTTCTTT.

The chain links TRBV4-1 to TRBJ2-2, with D perhaps matching TRBD1 (5 bases). CDR3 size: 17 residues. The germline V and J ends were trimmed by 0 bases and 6 bases, with 17 bases remaining between them. CDR1 is MGHRA, CDR2 YSYEKL, per germline. CDR3 residues: CASSQEFRETGSGELFF. DNA for the CDR3: TGCGCCAGCAGCCAAGAATTCAGGGAAACCGGTTCCGGGGAGCTGTTTTTT.

The V gene is TRBV5-1, the J gene TRBJ1-1; tentative D call: TRBD1 (6 bases). Germline CDR1 reads SGHRS; CDR2 reads YFSETQ. V gave up 4 bases and J gave up 8 bases, with 15 bases separating them. The CDR3 runs to 13 residues. CDR3 sequence reads: CASSLMTGREAFF. The CDR3, as DNA: TGCGCCAGCAGCCTCATGACAGGTCGCGAAGCTTTCTTT.

This clone was recorded once. V is TRBV28 and J is TRBJ1-5; possible D gene TRBD1, 5 bases. The germline V and J ends were trimmed by 8 bases and 9 bases, with 17 bases remaining between them. The CDR3 extends over 13 amino acids. CDR1 and CDR2 from the germline V gene are MDHEN and SYDVKM. CDR3 amino acids: CASGSQGSRPQHF. CDR3 nucleotide sequence: TGTGCCAGCGGATCGCAGGGCTCGCGGCCCCAGCATTTT.

The chain employs TRBV30 and TRBJ2-7; D perhaps matches TRBD1 (5 bases). CDR1 and CDR2 (germline): GTSNPN, SVGIG (reference sequence). V was clipped by 2 bases and J by 3 bases, with 8 bases between them. This CDR3 has 12 residues. In nucleotides, the CDR3 is TGTGCCTGGAGTCCGGACAACTACGAGCAGTACTTC. It translates to CAWSPDNYEQYF.

The rearrangement uses TRBV7-3 and TRBJ2-1; D not certain. Trimming shortened V by 5 bases and J by 2 bases, and 13 bases separated the two germline ends. The CDR3 length is 15 residues. Germline CDR1 is SGHTA and CDR2 is FQGTGA. Written as DNA, the CDR3 is TGTGCCAGCAGCGCCGACGGCGGACCCTACAATGAGCAGTTCTTC. Amino acids: CASSADGGPYNEQFF.

The chain couples TRBV7-2 to TRBJ1-2; TRBD1 matches 9 bases. Germline CDR1 and CDR2: SGHTA and FQGNSA. This CDR3 has 15 amino acids. With 5 bases clipped from V and 1 base from J, the junction kept 5 bases outside the gene matches. The CDR3: CASSQTGQGNYGYTF. The DNA of the CDR3 is TGTGCCAGCAGCCAGACGGGACAGGGTAACTATGGCTACACCTTC.

This clone was seen a handful of times. V and J are TRBV30 and TRBJ2-6; unclear D gene. The CDR3 extends over 18 amino acids. CDR1 GTSNPN and CDR2 SVGIG come from the germline V gene (reference sequence). Trimming took off 3 bases at V and 4 bases at J, with 22 bases between the two ends. The DNA for the CDR3 is TGTGCCTGGAGGGCCGGGCGTTTGCGGATAGGGGGGGCCAACGTCCTGACTTTC. This gives the protein CAWRAGRLRIGGANVLTF.

The V gene is TRBV5-4, the J gene TRBJ1-6, with D hard to call. The V gene lost 1 base and the J gene lost 4 bases, with 12 bases spanning the gap. The CDR3 is made up of 16 amino acids. Germline values: CDR1 SGHNT, CDR2 YYREEE (reference sequence). The CDR3 bases are TGTGCCAGCAGCTTGAGGAACAGAGGTTATAATTCACCCCTCCACTTT. It translates to CASSLRNRGYNSPLHF. Looking up the rest from reference TRBV5-4 and TRBJ1-6 gives the full variable domain: ETGVTQSPTHLIKTRGQQVTLRCSSQSGHNTVSWYQQALGQGPQFIFQYYREEENGRGNFPPRFSGLQFPNYSSELNVNALELDDSALYLCASSLRNRGYNSPLHFGNGTRLTVT.

In DNA, the CDR3 is TGTGCCAGCAGTTTCCTCAAGGCTGGCTACACCTTC. Translated: CASSFLKAGYTF. The chain uses TRBV28 and TRBJ1-2, with unresolved D. In germline, CDR1 is MDHEN, CDR2 SYDVKM. CDR3 length: 12 amino acids. Trimming cost V 3 bases and J 7 bases, with 9 bases left between them.

The rearrangement uses TRBV10-2 and TRBJ2-3, with 8 nucleotides matching TRBD2. The CDR3 covers 12 residues. Germline V CDR1 and CDR2: WSHSY, SAAADI. The V segment lost 6 bases and the J segment 9 bases; nucleotides outside the gene matches: 5. The DNA for the CDR3 is TGCGCCAGCAGCCCCGGGGGGGGAACGCAGTATTTT. Translated: CASSPGGGTQYF.

In DNA form, the CDR3 reads TGCGCCAGCAGCCGGGGGACAGGGGAACGGGCTGAAGCTTTCTTT. Translating gives CASSRGTGERAEAFF. This rearrangement joins TRBV5-1 to TRBJ1-1; 10 bases are shared with TRBD1. V lost 4 bases and J lost 6; bases outside the gene matches: 9. The V gene's germline CDR1 is SGHRS and CDR2 YFSETQ. The CDR3 spans 15 residues.

This clone was detected a few times. The chain joins TRBV4-1 to TRBJ1-4; 7 nucleotides align to TRBD1. V lost 0 bases to trimming and J lost 2 bases; unmatched junction nucleotides: 6. Germline V gene lookup returns CDR1 MGHRA and CDR2 YSYEKL. The CDR3 runs 17 residues. The DNA of the CDR3 is TGCGCCAGCAGCCAAGATCCCCACAGGGGCACTAATGAAAAACTGTTTTTT. It is translated as CASSQDPHRGTNEKLFF.

The chain is built from TRBV4-1 and TRBJ2-2; the match to TRBD1 covers 8 bases. This CDR3 spans 13 amino acids. CDR1 and CDR2 from the germline V gene are MGHRA and YSYEKL. The J segment lost 14 bases and the V segment lost 0 bases, leaving 5 bases of the junction unmatched. CDR3 sequence (DNA): TGCGCCAGCAGCCAAGAGGACAGGGCCCTACTGTTTTTT. Amino acid sequence: CASSQEDRALLFF.

This clone has more than one count but fewer than ten. The chain joins TRBV27 to TRBJ1-6, with TRBD1 identical over 9 bases. This CDR3 has 13 residues. The J segment lost 10 bases and the V segment lost 5 bases, leaving 3 bases of the junction unmatched. Germline CDR1 MNHEY, CDR2 SMNVEV (reference sequence). The chain's CDR3 is CASSRDRESPLHF. CDR3 coding DNA: TGTGCCAGCAGTCGGGACAGGGAATCACCCCTCCACTTT.

V gene TRBV7-9 combines with J gene TRBJ1-4; D ambiguous. Per germline, CDR1 SEHNR and CDR2 FQNEAQ (reference sequence). Deletions cut 2 bases from V and 7 bases from J, with 11 bases between. This CDR3 has 14 amino acids. The CDR3 is CASSLNGVGEKLFF. CDR3 nucleotide sequence: TGTGCCAGCAGCTTAAACGGAGTCGGTGAAAAACTGTTTTTT.

This chain links TRBV27 with TRBJ1-6; 8 bases agree with TRBD1. The germline CDR1 and CDR2 sequences are MNHEY and SMNVEV (reference sequence). This CDR3 spans 18 amino acids. V trimming: 3 bases; J trimming: 6 bases; junction bases outside the gene matches: 13. The chain's CDR3 is CASSFARGGDRSNSPLHF. The CDR3 DNA sequence: TGTGCCAGCAGTTTCGCGCGGGGGGGGGACAGGAGTAATTCACCCCTCCACTTT.

The V and J genes are TRBV19 and TRBJ2-6; TRBD2 matches 11 bases. The trim removed 6 bases at V and 3 bases at J, leaving 10 bases unmatched. CDR1 and CDR2 (germline): LNHDA, SQIVND (reference sequence). The CDR3 is 18 amino acids. CDR3 DNA: TGTGCCAGTAGCCCTGATAGCGGGGGGGCTGGTGGGGCCAACGTCCTGACTTTC. It encodes CASSPDSGGAGGANVLTF.